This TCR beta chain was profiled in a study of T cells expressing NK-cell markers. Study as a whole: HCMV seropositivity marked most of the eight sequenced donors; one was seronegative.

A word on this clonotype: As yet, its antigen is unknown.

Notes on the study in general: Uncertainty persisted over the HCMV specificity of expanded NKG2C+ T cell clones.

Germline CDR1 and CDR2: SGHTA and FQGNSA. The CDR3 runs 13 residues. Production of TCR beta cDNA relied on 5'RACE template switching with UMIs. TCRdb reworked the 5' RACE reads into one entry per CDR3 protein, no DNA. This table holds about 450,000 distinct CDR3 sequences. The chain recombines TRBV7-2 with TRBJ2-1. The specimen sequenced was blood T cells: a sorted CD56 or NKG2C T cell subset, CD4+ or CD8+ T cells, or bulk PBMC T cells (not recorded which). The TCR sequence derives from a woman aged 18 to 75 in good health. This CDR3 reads CASSLALFNEQFF.